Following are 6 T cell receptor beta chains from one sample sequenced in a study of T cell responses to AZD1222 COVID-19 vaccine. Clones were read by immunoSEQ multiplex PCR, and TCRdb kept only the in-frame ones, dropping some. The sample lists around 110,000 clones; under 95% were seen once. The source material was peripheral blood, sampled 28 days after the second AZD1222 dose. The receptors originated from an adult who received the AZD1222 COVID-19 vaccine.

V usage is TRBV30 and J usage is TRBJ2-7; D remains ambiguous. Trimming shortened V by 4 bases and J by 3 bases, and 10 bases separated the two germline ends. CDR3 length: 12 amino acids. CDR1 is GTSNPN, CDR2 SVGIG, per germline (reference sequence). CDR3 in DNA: TGTGCCTGGAACGAAGGGTACTACGAGCAGTACTTC. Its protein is CAWNEGYYEQYF.

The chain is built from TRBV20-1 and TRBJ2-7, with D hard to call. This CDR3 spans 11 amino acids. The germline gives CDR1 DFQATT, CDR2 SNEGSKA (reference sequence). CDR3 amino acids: CSEIISYEQYF. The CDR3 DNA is TGCAGCGAAATTATCTCCTACGAGCAGTACTTC.

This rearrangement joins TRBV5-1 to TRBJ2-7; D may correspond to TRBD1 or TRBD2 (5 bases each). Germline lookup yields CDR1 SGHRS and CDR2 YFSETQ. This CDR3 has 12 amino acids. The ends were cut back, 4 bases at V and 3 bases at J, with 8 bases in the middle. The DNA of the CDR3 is TGCGCCAGCAGCAGGGACGGCTACGAGCAGTACTTC. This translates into CASSRDGYEQYF.

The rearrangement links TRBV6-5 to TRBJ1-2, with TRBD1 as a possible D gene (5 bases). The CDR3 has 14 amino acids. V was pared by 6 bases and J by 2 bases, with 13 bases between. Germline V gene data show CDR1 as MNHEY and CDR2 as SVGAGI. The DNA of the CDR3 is TGTGCCAGCAGACGAATCAGGGAGAACTATGGCTACACCTTC. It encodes CASRRIRENYGYTF.

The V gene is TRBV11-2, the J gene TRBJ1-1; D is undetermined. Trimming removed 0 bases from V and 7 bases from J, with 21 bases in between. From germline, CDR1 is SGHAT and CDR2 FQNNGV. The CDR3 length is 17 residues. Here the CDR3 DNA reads TGTGCCAGCAGCTTAGATACCCTCTCACGGCTAATGGATGAAGCTTTCTTT. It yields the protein CASSLDTLSRLMDEAFF.

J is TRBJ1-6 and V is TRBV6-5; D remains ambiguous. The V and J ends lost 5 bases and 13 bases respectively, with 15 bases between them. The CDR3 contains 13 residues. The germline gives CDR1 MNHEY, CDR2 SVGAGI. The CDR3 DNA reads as TGTGCCAGCAGTCTTGGTGACTCCTTCCCCCTCCACTTT. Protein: CASSLGDSFPLHF.